The 29 T cell receptor beta chains listed next were all sequenced from one sample in a study of cytomegalovirus exposure and HLA in healthy donors. Vbeta (60) and Jbeta (13) primers were used in the PCR. The assay was immunoSEQ multiplex PCR, and TCRdb's table has in-frame clones only and misses some. The sample records some 120,000 clones, more than 65% being singletons. The specimen sequenced was PBMCs. The receptor set was obtained from a man between 18 and 35 years old in good health and CMV-seronegative.

The rearrangement links TRBV2 to TRBJ2-5; a possible D gene is TRBD2 (6 bases). The V end was cut by 3 bases, the J end by 5 bases, with 10 bases between. The CDR3 consists of 13 residues. CDR1 and CDR2 from the germline V gene are SNHLY and FYNNEI. The CDR3 loop is CASSEARGETQYF. The DNA for the CDR3 is TGTGCCAGCAGTGAGGCTCGGGGGGAGACCCAGTACTTC.

In the case of this clone: The same CDR3 is also encoded by other DNA sequences in this sample. This chain connects TRBV6-5 to TRBJ1-1, with unresolved D. The V gene's germline CDR1 is MNHEY and CDR2 SVGAGI. Trimming pared 0 bases from V and 2 bases from J, leaving 7 bases between. The CDR3 has 14 residues. CDR3 sequence: CASSYSAPNTEAFF. The CDR3, as DNA: TGTGCCAGCAGTTACTCGGCACCCAACACTGAAGCTTTCTTT.

The V gene is TRBV19, the J gene TRBJ1-5, with D unclear. Germline V gives CDR1 LNHDA, CDR2 SQIVND (reference sequence). CDR3 length equals 12 residues. Between the trimmed V and J ends, which lost 5 bases and 4 bases, there was a span of 6 bases. Here the CDR3 reads CASSPLNQPQHF. The CDR3 nucleotides read TGTGCCAGTAGTCCTCTTAATCAGCCCCAGCATTTT.

This clone showed up just a few times. This chain links TRBV6-5 with TRBJ2-3; the D gene is possibly TRBD2 (6 bases). The CDR3 runs 13 residues. Germline CDR1 and CDR2: MNHEY and SVGAGI. Deletions cut 5 bases from V and 5 bases from J, with 11 bases between. The CDR3 reads CASSPRGKDTQYF. DNA for the CDR3: TGTGCCAGCAGTCCTCGGGGGAAAGATACGCAGTATTTT.

This chain joins TRBV5-4 and TRBJ2-7; weak D call: TRBD2 (5 bases). The V gene lost 4 bases and the J gene lost 3 bases, with 17 bases spanning the gap. This CDR3 is 15 amino acids long. CDR1 is SGHNT and CDR2 is YYREEE in the germline V gene (reference sequence). This CDR3 reads CASSTDLTNGYEQYF. The CDR3, as DNA: TGTGCCAGCAGCACGGACTTAACTAACGGCTACGAGCAGTACTTC.

J is TRBJ1-5 and V is TRBV12-5; D is uncertain. CDR1 LGHNT and CDR2 FRNRAP come from the germline V gene. V was trimmed by 2 bases and J by 1 base, leaving 6 bases between them. The CDR3 spans 14 residues. The CDR3 loop is CASGLFGSNQPQHF. CDR3 nucleotides: TGTGCTAGTGGTTTGTTCGGGAGCAATCAGCCCCAGCATTTT.

The chain combines TRBV6-5 with TRBJ1-1; no firm D call. Trimming removed 5 bases at V and 1 base at J, with 8 bases between. CDR1 MNHEY and CDR2 SVGAGI come from the germline V gene. The CDR3 consists of 13 residues. The DNA of the CDR3 is TGTGCCAGCAGTCGGGTATGGAACACTGAAGCTTTCTTT. It yields the protein CASSRVWNTEAFF.

The gene calls are TRBV11-2 and TRBJ2-1, with 9 positions matching TRBD2. CDR1 and CDR2 (germline): SGHAT, FQNNGV. The CDR3 has 17 residues. The V segment lost 1 base and the J segment 4 bases; nucleotides outside the gene matches: 8. CDR3 in DNA: TGTGCCAGCAGCTTAGGAAAGCGGGGGGCAGATTACAATGAGCAGTTCTTC. This encodes CASSLGKRGADYNEQFF.

The V gene is TRBV4-1, the J gene TRBJ2-7; TRBD2 is a possible D gene (5 bases). V lost 1 base and J 4 bases, leaving 11 bases between the germline ends. The CDR3 is 14 amino acids. Germline values: CDR1 MGHRA, CDR2 YSYEKL. The CDR3 region is CASSQVGKDYEQYF. The CDR3 DNA follows: TGCGCCAGCAGCCAAGTCGGGAAGGATTACGAGCAGTACTTC.

V gene TRBV7-2 combines with J gene TRBJ1-2, with no clear D. This CDR3 has 15 amino acids. CDR1 and CDR2 from the germline V gene are SGHTA and FQGNSA. V lost 0 bases to trimming and J lost 9 bases, with 17 bases between them. CDR3 DNA sequence: TGTGCCAGCAGCTTAGCGGGTTCGGGAGGGAAGAGCTACACCTTC. Protein product: CASSLAGSGGKSYTF.

This clone was counted only a few times. The chain links TRBV7-2 to TRBJ2-1; possibly TRBD1 for D (5 bases). This CDR3 region has 14 residues. Trimming removed 3 bases at V and 9 bases at J, with 15 bases between. CDR1 and CDR2 from the germline V gene are SGHTA and FQGNSA. CDR3 nucleotides: TGTGCCAGCAGCTTTTCGGTCGACAGCATTGAGCAGTTCTTC. Its translation: CASSFSVDSIEQFF.

The V call is TRBV13, the J call TRBJ2-3; 9 nucleotides line up with TRBD1. The V gene end was trimmed by 5 bases and the J gene end by 4 bases; junction bases not matched to a gene: 13. CDR3 length equals 17 residues. Looked up from germline, CDR1 is PRHDT and CDR2 is FYEKMQ (reference sequence). In DNA, the CDR3 is TGTGCCAGCAGCGCCTCACAGGGGGCGCGATCAGCAGATACGCAGTATTTT. This encodes CASSASQGARSADTQYF.

To note about this clone: The junction and the germline gene differ at one end; a read error may be behind it. The V gene is TRBV7-9, the J gene TRBJ1-4; 8 bases match TRBD1. The germline V gene has CDR1 SEHNR and CDR2 FQNEAQ (reference sequence). CDR3 size: 15 residues. The CDR3 nucleotides read TGTTCCAGCAGCCCGACCGGGACAGGACACGAAAAACTGTTTTTT. Translating it yields CSSSPTGTGHEKLFF.

The CDR3 reads CASRAGTVNYNEQFF. The CDR3 DNA sequence: TGTGCCAGCAGGGCCGGGACAGTAAATTACAATGAGCAGTTCTTC. The rearrangement links TRBV2 to TRBJ2-1, with 7 bases that match TRBD1. The CDR3 extends over 15 amino acids. CDR1 is SNHLY, CDR2 FYNNEI, per germline. Trimming cost V 6 bases and J 4 bases; bases outside gene matches: 9.

In its sample, this clone was seen a few times. The chain combines TRBV5-8 with TRBJ2-1; maybe TRBD1 (5 bases). Per the germline V gene, CDR1 is SGHTS and CDR2 is YDEGEE. The CDR3 length is 15 residues. V shed 0 bases and J shed 0 bases, with 7 bases lying between them. The CDR3 sequence: CASSLGQSSYNEQFF. The CDR3, as DNA: TGTGCCAGCAGCTTGGGACAGAGCTCCTACAATGAGCAGTTCTTC. Full variable domain (missing parts from reference TRBV5-8 and TRBJ2-1): EAGVTQSPTHLIKTRGQQATLRCSPISGHTSVYWYQQALGLGLQFLLWYDEGEERNRGNFPPRFSGRQFPNYSSELNVNALELEDSALYLCASSLGQSSYNEQFFGPGTRLTVL.

This clone was observed a few times. The chain recombines TRBV9 with TRBJ2-1; TRBD2 matches at 13 bases. This CDR3 is 17 amino acids long. Germline CDR1 and CDR2: SGDLS and YYNGEE. The V segment lost 4 bases and the J segment 6 bases; nucleotides outside the gene matches: 10. CDR3 in amino acids: CASSSVPTSGGLNEQFF. The CDR3 DNA sequence: TGTGCCAGCAGCTCCGTTCCGACTAGCGGGGGGCTCAATGAGCAGTTCTTC.

The chain is built from TRBV5-5 and TRBJ2-2, with 9 bases lining up with TRBD1. CDR1 and CDR2 (germline): SGHKS, YYEKEE (reference sequence). CDR3 size: 15 residues. V lost 4 bases and J lost 5; bases outside the gene matches: 6. DNA of the CDR3: TGTGCCAGCAGCCGCCTCGGACAGGGGACCGGGGAGCTGTTTTTT. This codes for CASSRLGQGTGELFF. Based on the CDR3 plus reference TRBV5-5 and TRBJ2-2, the full variable domain is DAGVTQSPTHLIKTRGQQVTLRCSPISGHKSVSWYQQVLGQGPQFIFQYYEKEERGRGNFPDRFSARQFPNYSSELNVNALLLGDSALYLCASSRLGQGTGELFFGEGSRLTVL.

This clone was counted only a few times. The chain recombines TRBV5-5 with TRBJ1-4; D unresolved. CDR3 length: 11 amino acids. The ends were cut back, 4 bases at V and 8 bases at J, with 6 bases in the middle. The germline V gene encodes CDR1 SGHKS and CDR2 YYEKEE (reference sequence). The CDR3: CASSAAEKLFF. The CDR3 DNA reads as TGTGCCAGCAGCGCCGCGGAAAAACTGTTTTTT.

The rearrangement uses TRBV14 and TRBJ2-5, with D hard to call. V lost 3 bases and J lost 2, with 16 bases in between. Looked up from germline, CDR1 is SGHDN and CDR2 is FVKESK. The CDR3 is 16 amino acids. The CDR3 region has the DNA TGTGCCAGCAGCCAGGTCCCTGGCCTCAATCAAGAGACCCAGTACTTC. Residues: CASSQVPGLNQETQYF. The full variable domain, rest sourced from reference TRBV14 and TRBJ2-5, is EAGVTQFPSHSVIEKGQTVTLRCDPISGHDNLYWYRRVMGKEIKFLLHFVKESKQDESGMPNNRFLAERTGGTYSTLKVQPAELEDSGVYFCASSQVPGLNQETQYFGPGTRLLVL.

The chain combines TRBV6-1 with TRBJ2-3, with 9 bases matching TRBD2. CDR3 length: 17 residues. Germline CDR1 reads MNHNS; CDR2 reads SASEGT. V shed 4 bases, J shed 6 bases, and the junction held 14 bases outside the gene matches. CDR3 amino acids: CASSVLGSGGLRDTQYF. In DNA, the CDR3 is TGTGCCAGCAGTGTGCTAGGTAGCGGGGGCCTCCGGGATACGCAGTATTTT.

This clone showed up just a few times. The chain joins TRBV6-5 to TRBJ1-6, with TRBD1 as a possible D gene (6 bases). This CDR3 comprises 14 residues. CDR1 and CDR2 (germline): MNHEY, SVGAGI. V shed 4 bases and J shed 11 bases, with 15 bases lying between them. The CDR3 DNA reads TGTGCCAGCAGTTCACCGGGACAAGGGACACCCCTCCACTTT. This sequence encodes CASSSPGQGTPLHF.

The chain employs TRBV6-5 and TRBJ2-5; 12 nucleotides line up with TRBD2. This CDR3 contains 15 residues. Losses at the gene ends were 10 bases for V and 3 bases for J; bases not matched to a gene: 9. Looked up from germline, CDR1 is MNHEY and CDR2 is SVGAGI. DNA for the CDR3: TGTGCCACGGGGACTAGCGGGCTACTCAAAGAGACCCAGTACTTC. Its translation is CATGTSGLLKETQYF.

The chain employs TRBV7-3 and TRBJ2-1; D possibly corresponds to TRBD2 (7 bases). The CDR3 covers 16 residues. The V and J ends lost 3 bases and 6 bases respectively, with 18 bases between them. From germline, CDR1 is SGHTA and CDR2 FQGTGA. The CDR3 sequence: CASSFFTGGLCNEQFF. In DNA form, the CDR3 reads TGTGCCAGCAGCTTCTTTACGGGGGGCCTATGCAATGAGCAGTTCTTC.

This clone occurred a few times. One end of the junction is discordant with germline, which a read error may explain. The CDR3 region is CSSSLAGDRVKAFF. The CDR3 DNA reads TGTTCCAGCAGCTTAGCTGGGGACAGGGTCAAAGCTTTCTTT. This rearrangement joins TRBV7-9 to TRBJ1-1, with 9 bases lining up with TRBD1. Germline V gene data show CDR1 as SEHNR and CDR2 as FQNEAQ (reference sequence). The CDR3 sequence is 14 residues long.

CDR3 DNA: TGTGCCAGCAGTCTGGACAGGTGGGGCGAGGGGCAGTACTTC. Its protein product is CASSLDRWGEGQYF. The chain has TRBV27 and TRBJ2-7, with TRBD1 identical over 7 bases. This CDR3 contains 14 residues. The trim removed 5 bases at V and 9 bases at J, leaving 13 bases unmatched. Germline CDR1 is MNHEY and CDR2 is SMNVEV (reference sequence).

The rearrangement uses TRBV13 and TRBJ2-3, with TRBD2 matching over 16 bases. Germline-derived CDR1 and CDR2 are PRHDT and FYEKMQ (reference sequence). This CDR3 has 19 amino acids. Germline trimming cut 5 bases from V and 5 bases from J; bases unmatched to any gene: 13. The CDR3 nucleotides are TGTGCCAGCAGCGCCGGGACTAGCGGGGGGGAACCCCTCGGAGATACGCAGTATTTT. It specifies CASSAGTSGGEPLGDTQYF.

The V call is TRBV5-6, the J call TRBJ1-2, with 12 nucleotides matching TRBD1. V lost 4 bases to trimming and J lost 3 bases; unmatched junction nucleotides: 4. Germline V gene data show CDR1 as SGHDT and CDR2 as YYEEEE. The CDR3 sequence is 15 residues long. CDR3 in amino acids: CASSGTGGGYYGYTF. Here the CDR3 DNA reads TGTGCCAGCAGCGGGACAGGGGGCGGTTACTATGGCTACACCTTC.

This sequence joins TRBV11-2 and TRBJ1-1, with D maybe TRBD1 (5 bases). Trimming removed 6 bases at V and 0 bases at J, with 8 bases between. The CDR3 length is 13 residues. Germline V gene sequence: CDR1 SGHAT, CDR2 FQNNGV. CDR3 coding DNA: TGTGCCAGCAGAGCACAGGTGAACACTGAAGCTTTCTTT. Translating it yields CASRAQVNTEAFF.

The chain couples TRBV10-1 to TRBJ2-5, with 9 bases that match TRBD1. CDR1 is WNHNN, CDR2 SYGVQD, per germline (reference sequence). This CDR3 is built from 14 residues. Trimming at V came to 6 bases and at J to 5 bases, leaving 7 bases not matched to a gene. As DNA, the CDR3 is TGCGCCAGCAGCAGACAGGGGGTCGGGGAGACCCAGTACTTC. Its translation is CASSRQGVGETQYF.